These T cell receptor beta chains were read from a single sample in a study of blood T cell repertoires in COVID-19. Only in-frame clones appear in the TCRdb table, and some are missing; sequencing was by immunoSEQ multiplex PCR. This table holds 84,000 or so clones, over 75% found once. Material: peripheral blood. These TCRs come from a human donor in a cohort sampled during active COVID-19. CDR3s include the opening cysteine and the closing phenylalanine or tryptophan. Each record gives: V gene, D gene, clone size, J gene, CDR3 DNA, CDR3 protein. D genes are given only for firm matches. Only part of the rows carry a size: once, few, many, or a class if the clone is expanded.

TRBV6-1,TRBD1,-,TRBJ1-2,TGTGCCAGCAGTGAACCCCGCCCGGGACAGGGGGCTCGGGGCTACACCTTC,CASSEPRPGQGARGYTF
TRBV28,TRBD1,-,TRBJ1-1,TGTGCCAGCAGTCAGGGGGCGGCTTTCTTT,CASSQGAAFF
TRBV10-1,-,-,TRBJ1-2,TGCGCCAGCAGTGAGTACAGGAACTATGGCTACACCTTC,CASSEYRNYGYTF
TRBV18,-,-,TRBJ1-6,TGTGCCAGCTCACGTGGGCCCGACTATAATTCACCCCTCCACTTT,CASSRGPDYNSPLHF
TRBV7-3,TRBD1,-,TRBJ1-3,TGTGCCAGCAGCTTAGTCGGGACAGGGTCTGGAAACACCATATATTTT,CASSLVGTGSGNTIYF
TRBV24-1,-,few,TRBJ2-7,TGTGCCACCAGTGGTCAGGGTGGTGTCTACGAGCAGTACTTC,CATSGQGGVYEQYF
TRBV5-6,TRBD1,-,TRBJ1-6,TGTGCCAGCAGCTCCAGGGACAGTATTACTTCACCCCTCCACTTT,CASSSRDSITSPLHF
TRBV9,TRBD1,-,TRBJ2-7,TGTGCCAGCAGCCCCCGGGACAGGAGCTCCTACGAGCAGTACTTC,CASSPRDRSSYEQYF
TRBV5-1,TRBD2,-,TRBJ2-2,TGCGCCAGCAGCTCCGGACTAGATGGTCTTGGGAACACCGGGGAGCTGTTTTTT,CASSSGLDGLGNTGELFF
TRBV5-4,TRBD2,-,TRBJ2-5,TGTGCCAGCAGCTTCCAAGCGGGGGGGAAGGAGACCCAGTACTTC,CASSFQAGGKETQYF
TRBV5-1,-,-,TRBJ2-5,TGCGCCAGCAGCTTGTTCGGCCAAGAGACCCAGTACTTC,CASSLFGQETQYF
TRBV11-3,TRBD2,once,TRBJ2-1,TGTGCCAGCAGCTCCAGGGACTATCATGAGCAGTTCTTC,CASSSRDYHEQFF
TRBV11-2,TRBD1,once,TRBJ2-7,TGTGCCAGCAGCTTAGGACAGGGCGACACCTACGAGCAGTACTTC,CASSLGQGDTYEQYF
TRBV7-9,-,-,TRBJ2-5,TGTGCCAGCAGCTATACTCAAGAGACCCAGTACTTC,CASSYTQETQYF
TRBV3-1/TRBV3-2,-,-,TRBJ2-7,TGTGCCAGCAGCCAAGTGGTCGGCAGGGGGGCCTCCTACGAGCAGTACTTC,CASSQVVGRGASYEQYF
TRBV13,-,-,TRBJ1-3,TGTGCCAGCAGCGTCGCAGGGTTTGCCTCTGGAAACACCATATATTTT,CASSVAGFASGNTIYF
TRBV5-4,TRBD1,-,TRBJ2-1,TGTGCCAGCAGACAGGGACAGGGGACCAACAATGAGCAGTTCTTC,CASRQGQGTNNEQFF
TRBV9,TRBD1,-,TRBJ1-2,TGTGCCAGCAGCGCACGGACAGGGAACTATGGCTACACCTTC,CASSARTGNYGYTF
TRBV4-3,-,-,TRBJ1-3,TGCGCCAGCAGCCGTTGGGCCTTTAAGGACACCATATATTTT,CASSRWAFKDTIYF
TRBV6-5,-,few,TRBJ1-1,TGTGCCAGCAGCCGCCCGACAGAGAACACTGAAGCTTTCTTT,CASSRPTENTEAFF
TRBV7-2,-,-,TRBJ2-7,TGTGCCAGCAGCCCCTCCATGGGGGCTTCCTACGAGCAGTACTTC,CASSPSMGASYEQYF
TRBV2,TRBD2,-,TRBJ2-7,TGTGCCAGCAGTCCTAGCGGGGGGGCCGCCTACGAGCAGTACTTC,CASSPSGGAAYEQYF
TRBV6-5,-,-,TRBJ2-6,TGTGCCAGCAGTTACTCACCCGGGGCTGGGGCCAACGTCCTGACTTTC,CASSYSPGAGANVLTF
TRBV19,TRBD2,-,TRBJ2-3,TGTGCCAGTAGTCTCCGACTAGCGGGGGGAACTAGCACAGATACGCAGTATTTT,CASSLRLAGGTSTDTQYF
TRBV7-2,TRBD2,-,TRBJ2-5,TGTGCCAGCAGCACAAGCGGGGGGCGGGAGACCCAGTACTTC,CASSTSGGRETQYF
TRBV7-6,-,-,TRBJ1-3,TGTGCCAGCAGCCCATTGAACAGGGAGCATGGAAACACCATATATTTT,CASSPLNREHGNTIYF
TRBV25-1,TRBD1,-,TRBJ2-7,TGTGCCAGCAGTGCGACAGGGGGCCCCTACGAGCAGTACTTC,CASSATGGPYEQYF
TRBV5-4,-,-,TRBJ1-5,TGTGCCAGCAGCTTGGATGGCCAGCCCCAGCATTTT,CASSLDGQPQHF
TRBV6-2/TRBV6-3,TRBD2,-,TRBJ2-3,TGTGCCAGCAGCCTAGCGGGGGGCACAGATACGCAGTATTTT,CASSLAGGTDTQYF
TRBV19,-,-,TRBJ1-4,TGTGCCAGTAGTACCCGAGGTGGCGTTCTCGCAACTAATGAAAAACTGTTTTTT,CASSTRGGVLATNEKLFF
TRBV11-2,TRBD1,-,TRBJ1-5,TGTGCCAGCAGCTGGGGACAGGGAAGGAATCAGCCCCAGCATTTT,CASSWGQGRNQPQHF
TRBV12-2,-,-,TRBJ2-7,TGTGCAAGTCGCTTATTAAAACTAGGCCCCTACGAGCAGTACTTC,CASRLLKLGPYEQYF
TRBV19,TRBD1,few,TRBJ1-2,TGTGCCAGTATTGCAGGGGGCGCGGTGTATGGCTACACCTTC,CASIAGGAVYGYTF
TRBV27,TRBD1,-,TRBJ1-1,TGTGCCAGCAGTTTCGACCGAAGACAGGGGGCCACTGAAGCTTTCTTT,CASSFDRRQGATEAFF
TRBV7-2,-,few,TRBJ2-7,TGTGCCAGCAGCTCCTTCCCGAGGCCCTCCTACGAGCAGTACTTC,CASSSFPRPSYEQYF
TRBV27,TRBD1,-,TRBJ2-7,TGTGCCAGCAGTCTCACCGGGACAGGGTTATACGAGCAGTACTTC,CASSLTGTGLYEQYF
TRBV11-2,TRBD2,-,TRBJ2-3,TGTGCCAGCAGCTCACGACTAGCGGGGGGGTTTGATACGCAGTATTTT,CASSSRLAGGFDTQYF
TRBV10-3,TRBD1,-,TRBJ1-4,TGTGCCATTTCCGGGACAGGGAATGAAAAACTGTTTTTT,CAISGTGNEKLFF
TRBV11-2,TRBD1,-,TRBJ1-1,TGTGCCAGCAGCTTATTCGACAGGGGGAGCGCTGAAGCTTTCTTT,CASSLFDRGSAEAFF